The clone carrying this T cell receptor (beta chain) has ten or more counts. Its specificity is unknown. The data originate from a study of blood T cells in healthy people across ages. For the second PCR, which ran for about 7 to 11 cycles, a sample-barcoded 5' primer and a J-beta primer mix were used. Through a template-switch adaptor with 12 random nucleotides, each cDNA molecule received a tag. All samples yielded 2.5 million or more CDR3-containing paired-end reads. TCRdb re-called the 5' RACE reads through MiXCR, storing one row per CDR3 protein. This sample has around 650,000 distinct CDR3 sequences; roughly 32% occur once, and the top ten carry about 16%. Germline V gene data show CDR1 as SGHTA and CDR2 as FQGTGA. The CDR3 contains 13 residues. The germline V and J ends were trimmed by 5 bases and 1 base, with 8 bases remaining between them. Findings of the study overall: Among long-lived donors, naive CD4+ cells were more numerous and diversity higher than in aged donors. Roughly linearly, TCR beta diversity per million T cells fell as age increased.

Sequencing was done on a sample of blood. The chain employs TRBV7-3 and TRBJ1-1; no clear D gene. The TCR was taken from a woman of 80 years or more in good health. Here the CDR3 reads CASSLGWNTEAFF. The CDR3 DNA is TGTGCCAGCAGCCTAGGGTGGAACACTGAAGCTTTCTTT.